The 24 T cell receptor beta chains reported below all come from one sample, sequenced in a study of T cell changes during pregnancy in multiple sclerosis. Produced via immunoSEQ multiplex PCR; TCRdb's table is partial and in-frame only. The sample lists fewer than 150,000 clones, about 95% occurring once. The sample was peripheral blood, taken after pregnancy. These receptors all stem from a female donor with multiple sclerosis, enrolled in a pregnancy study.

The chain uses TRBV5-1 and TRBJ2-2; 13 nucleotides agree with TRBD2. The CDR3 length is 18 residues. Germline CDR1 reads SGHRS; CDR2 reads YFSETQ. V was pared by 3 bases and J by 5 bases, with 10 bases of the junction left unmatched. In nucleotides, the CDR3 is TGCGCCAGCAGCTCAACTCGGACTAGCGGGAGAAGAACCGGGGAGCTGTTTTTT. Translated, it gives CASSSTRTSGRRTGELFF.

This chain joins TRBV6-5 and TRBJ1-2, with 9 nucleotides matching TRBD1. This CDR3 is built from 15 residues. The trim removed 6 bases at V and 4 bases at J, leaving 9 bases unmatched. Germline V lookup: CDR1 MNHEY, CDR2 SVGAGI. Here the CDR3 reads CASRNRGRVSYGYTF. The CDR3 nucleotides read TGTGCCAGCAGAAACAGGGGGCGCGTCAGCTATGGCTACACCTTC.

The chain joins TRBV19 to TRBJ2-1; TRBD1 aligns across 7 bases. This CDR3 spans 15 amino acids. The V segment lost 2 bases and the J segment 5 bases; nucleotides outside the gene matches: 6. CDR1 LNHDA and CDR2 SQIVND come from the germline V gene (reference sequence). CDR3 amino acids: CASSITRGYNNEQFF. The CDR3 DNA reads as TGTGCCAGTAGTATAACCAGGGGGTATAACAATGAGCAGTTCTTC.

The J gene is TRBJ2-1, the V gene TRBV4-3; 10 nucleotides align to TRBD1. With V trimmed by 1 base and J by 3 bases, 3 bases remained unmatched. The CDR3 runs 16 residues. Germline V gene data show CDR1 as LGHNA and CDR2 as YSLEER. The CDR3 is CASSQVRDRGYNEQFF. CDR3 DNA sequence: TGCGCCAGCAGCCAAGTCCGGGACAGGGGCTACAATGAGCAGTTCTTC.

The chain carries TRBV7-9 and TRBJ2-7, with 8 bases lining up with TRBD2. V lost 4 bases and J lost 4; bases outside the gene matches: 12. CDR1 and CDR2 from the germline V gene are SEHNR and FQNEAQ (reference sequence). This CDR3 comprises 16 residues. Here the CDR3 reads CASSSASGRIGYEQYF. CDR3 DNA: TGTGCCAGCAGCTCAGCTAGCGGGCGGATCGGATACGAGCAGTACTTC.

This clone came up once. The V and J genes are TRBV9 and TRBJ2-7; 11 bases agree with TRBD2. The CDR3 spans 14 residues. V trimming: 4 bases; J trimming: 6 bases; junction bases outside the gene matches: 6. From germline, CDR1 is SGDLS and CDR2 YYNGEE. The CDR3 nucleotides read TGTGCCAGCAGCCGTAGCGGGAGGGCTGGCGAGCAGTACTTC. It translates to CASSRSGRAGEQYF. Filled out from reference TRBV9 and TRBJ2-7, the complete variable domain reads DSGVTQTPKHLITATGQRVTLRCSPRSGDLSVYWYQQSLDQGLQFLIQYYNGEERAKGNILERFSAQQFPDLHSELNLSSLELGDSALYFCASSRSGRAGEQYFGPGTRLTVT.

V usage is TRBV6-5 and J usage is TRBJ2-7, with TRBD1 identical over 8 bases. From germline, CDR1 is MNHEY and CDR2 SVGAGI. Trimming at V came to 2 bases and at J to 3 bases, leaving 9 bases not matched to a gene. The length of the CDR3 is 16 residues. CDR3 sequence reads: CASSYGDRGRFYEQYF. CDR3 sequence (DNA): TGTGCCAGCAGTTACGGAGACAGGGGTCGTTTCTACGAGCAGTACTTC.

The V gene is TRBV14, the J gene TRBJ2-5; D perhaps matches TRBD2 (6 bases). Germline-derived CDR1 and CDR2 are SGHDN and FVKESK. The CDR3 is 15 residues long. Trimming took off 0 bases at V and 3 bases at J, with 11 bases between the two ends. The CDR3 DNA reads TGTGCCAGCAGCCAAGATTGGCGGGAAGAAGAGACCCAGTACTTC. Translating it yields CASSQDWREEETQYF.

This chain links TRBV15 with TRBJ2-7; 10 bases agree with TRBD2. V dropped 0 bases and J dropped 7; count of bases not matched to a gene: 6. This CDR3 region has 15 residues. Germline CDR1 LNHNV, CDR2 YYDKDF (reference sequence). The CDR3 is CATSRDTSGTGEQYF. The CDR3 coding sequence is TGTGCCACCAGCAGAGATACTAGCGGGACGGGGGAGCAGTACTTC.

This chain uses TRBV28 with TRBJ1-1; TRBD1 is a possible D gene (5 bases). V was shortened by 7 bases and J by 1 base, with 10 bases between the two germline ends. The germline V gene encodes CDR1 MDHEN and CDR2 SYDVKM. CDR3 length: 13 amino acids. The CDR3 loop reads CASNLQGNTEAFF. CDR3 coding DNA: TGTGCCAGCAATTTGCAGGGGAACACTGAAGCTTTCTTT.

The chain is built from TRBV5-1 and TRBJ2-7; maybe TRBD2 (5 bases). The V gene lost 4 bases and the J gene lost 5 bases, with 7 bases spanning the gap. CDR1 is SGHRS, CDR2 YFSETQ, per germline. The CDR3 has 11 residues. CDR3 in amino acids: CASSGADEQYF. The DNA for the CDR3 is TGCGCCAGCAGCGGAGCGGACGAGCAGTACTTC.

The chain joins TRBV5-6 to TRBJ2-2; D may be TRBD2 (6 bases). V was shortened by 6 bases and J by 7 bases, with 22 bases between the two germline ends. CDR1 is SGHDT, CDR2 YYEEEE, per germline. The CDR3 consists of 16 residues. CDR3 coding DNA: TGTGCCAGCAACCTGGGGGGAGTTGGGATTGTCGGGGAGCTGTTTTTT. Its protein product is CASNLGGVGIVGELFF. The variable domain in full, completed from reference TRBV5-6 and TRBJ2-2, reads DAGVTQSPTHLIKTRGQQVTLRCSPKSGHDTVSWYQQALGQGPQFIFQYYEEEERQRGNFPDRFSGHQFPNYSSELNVNALLLGDSALYLCASNLGGVGIVGELFFGEGSRLTVL.

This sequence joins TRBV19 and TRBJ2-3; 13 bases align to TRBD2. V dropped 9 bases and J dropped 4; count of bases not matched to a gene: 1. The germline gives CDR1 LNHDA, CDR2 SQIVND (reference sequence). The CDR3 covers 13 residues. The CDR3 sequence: CASGTSGADTQYF. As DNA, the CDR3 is TGTGCCAGCGGGACTAGCGGGGCAGATACGCAGTATTTT.

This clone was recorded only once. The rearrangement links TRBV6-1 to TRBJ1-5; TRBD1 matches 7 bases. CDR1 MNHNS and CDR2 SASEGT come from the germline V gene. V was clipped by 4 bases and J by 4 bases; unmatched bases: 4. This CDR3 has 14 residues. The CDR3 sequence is CASSGQGSNQPQHF. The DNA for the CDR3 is TGTGCCAGCAGTGGACAGGGTTCAAATCAGCCCCAGCATTTT.

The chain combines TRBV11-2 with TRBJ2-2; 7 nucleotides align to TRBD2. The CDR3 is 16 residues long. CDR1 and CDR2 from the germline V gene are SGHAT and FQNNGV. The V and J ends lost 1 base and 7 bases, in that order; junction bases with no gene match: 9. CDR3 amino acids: CASSLGTREPRGELFF. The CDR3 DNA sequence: TGTGCCAGCAGCTTAGGGACGCGGGAGCCCCGCGGGGAGCTGTTTTTT.

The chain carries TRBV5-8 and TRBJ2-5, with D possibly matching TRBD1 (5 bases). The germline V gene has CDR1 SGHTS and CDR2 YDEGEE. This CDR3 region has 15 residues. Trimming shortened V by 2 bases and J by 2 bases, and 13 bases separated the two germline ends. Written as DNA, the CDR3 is TGTGCCAGCAGCTTCCTAGGGGCAGCGCAAGAGACCCAGTACTTC. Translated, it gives CASSFLGAAQETQYF.

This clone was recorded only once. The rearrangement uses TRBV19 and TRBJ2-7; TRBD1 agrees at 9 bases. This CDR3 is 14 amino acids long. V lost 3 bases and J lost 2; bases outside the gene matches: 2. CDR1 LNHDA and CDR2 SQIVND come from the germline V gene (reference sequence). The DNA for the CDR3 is TGTGCCAGTAGTATGGGGACAGGGACCTACGAGCAGTACTTC. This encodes CASSMGTGTYEQYF.

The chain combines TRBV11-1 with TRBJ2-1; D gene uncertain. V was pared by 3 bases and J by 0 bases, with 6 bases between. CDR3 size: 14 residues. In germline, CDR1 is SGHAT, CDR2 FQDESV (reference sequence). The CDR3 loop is CASSFGRSYNEQFF. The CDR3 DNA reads TGTGCCAGCAGCTTCGGTCGCTCCTACAATGAGCAGTTCTTC.

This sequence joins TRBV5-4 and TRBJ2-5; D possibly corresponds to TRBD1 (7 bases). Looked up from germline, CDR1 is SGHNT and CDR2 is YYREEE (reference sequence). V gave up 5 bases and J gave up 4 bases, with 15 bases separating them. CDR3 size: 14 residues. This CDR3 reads CASRVQGRRETQYF. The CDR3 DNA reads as TGTGCCAGCAGAGTACAGGGGAGGAGAGAGACCCAGTACTTC.

CDR3 loop: CASSLEGRGETQYF. CDR3 DNA: TGTGCCAGCAGCTTGGAGGGGAGGGGAGAGACCCAGTACTTC. The chain couples TRBV5-5 to TRBJ2-5, with 7 bases lining up with TRBD2. This CDR3 contains 14 residues. The trim removed 0 bases at V and 4 bases at J, leaving 3 bases unmatched. The germline V gene encodes CDR1 SGHKS and CDR2 YYEKEE (reference sequence). Together with reference TRBV5-5 and TRBJ2-5, the CDR3 gives the full variable domain: DAGVTQSPTHLIKTRGQQVTLRCSPISGHKSVSWYQQVLGQGPQFIFQYYEKEERGRGNFPDRFSARQFPNYSSELNVNALLLGDSALYLCASSLEGRGETQYFGPGTRLLVL.

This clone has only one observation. The CDR3 reads CASSLAPGVAGYTTETQYF. CDR3 in DNA: TGTGCCAGCAGCTTAGCCCCTGGGGTAGCGGGATATACCACGGAGACCCAGTACTTC. The chain is built from TRBV7-9 and TRBJ2-5, with 8 nucleotides matching TRBD2. The CDR3 loop spans 19 amino acids. From germline, CDR1 is SEHNR and CDR2 FQNEAQ (reference sequence). The V segment lost 0 bases and the J segment 5 bases; nucleotides outside the gene matches: 17. The variable domain in full, with the rest retrieved from reference TRBV7-9 and TRBJ2-5, is DTGVSQNPRHKITKRGQNVTFRCDPISEHNRLYWYRQTLGQGPEFLTYFQNEAQLEKSRLLSDRFSAERPKGSFSTLEIQRTEQGDSAMYLCASSLAPGVAGYTTETQYFGPGTRLLVL.

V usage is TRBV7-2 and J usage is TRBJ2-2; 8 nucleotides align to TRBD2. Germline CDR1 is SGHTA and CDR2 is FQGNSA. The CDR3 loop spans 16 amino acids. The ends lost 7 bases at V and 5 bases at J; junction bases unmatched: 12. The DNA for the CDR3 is TGTGCCAGCACCCAGCTGGCGGGGGGCAGGACCGGGGAGCTGTTTTTT. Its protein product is CASTQLAGGRTGELFF. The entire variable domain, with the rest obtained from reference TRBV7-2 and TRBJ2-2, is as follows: GAGVSQSPSNKVTEKGKDVELRCDPISGHTALYWYRQSLGQGLEFLIYFQGNSAPDKSGLPSDRFSAERTGGSVSTLTIQRTQQEDSAVYLCASTQLAGGRTGELFFGEGSRLTVL.

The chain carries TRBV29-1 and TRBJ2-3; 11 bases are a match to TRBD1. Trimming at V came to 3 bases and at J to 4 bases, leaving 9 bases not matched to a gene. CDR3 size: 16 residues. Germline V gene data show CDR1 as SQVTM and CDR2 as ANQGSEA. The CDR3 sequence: CSVDNMDRGQADTQYF. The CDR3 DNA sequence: TGCAGCGTTGACAATATGGACAGGGGGCAGGCAGATACGCAGTATTTT.

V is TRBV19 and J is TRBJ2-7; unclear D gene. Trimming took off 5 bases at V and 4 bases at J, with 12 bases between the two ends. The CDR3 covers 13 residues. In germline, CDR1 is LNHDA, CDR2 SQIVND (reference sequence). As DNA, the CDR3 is TGTGCCAGTAGTCCGGGTCGAGATTACGAGCAGTACTTC. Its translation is CASSPGRDYEQYF.